The rows below give T cell receptor beta chains drawn from one sample of a study of OX40 agonist ivuxolimab in advanced cancers. The method was immunoSEQ multiplex PCR; TCRdb's version includes in-frame clones alone and lacks a portion of them. Among 60,000 to 70,000 clones listed, approximately 80% were seen once. The sequenced sample was CD4+ or CD8+ T cells sorted from blood, obtained in a trial of the OX40 agonist ivuxolimab. These receptors came from an adult with an advanced solid tumor such as melanoma, head and neck, liver or kidney cancer. Each CDR3 is given without its conserved first and last residue. Fields, in order: CDR3 protein, D gene, V gene, J gene. D genes are given only for firm matches.

ASSQYRNSPLH,.,TRBV14,TRBJ1-6
ASSEATLNTGELF,.,TRBV5-1,TRBJ2-2
ASSYARTVDLGKLF,.,TRBV6-5,TRBJ1-4
ASSLESGGNSPLH,TRBD1,TRBV11-2,TRBJ1-6
ASSSRDPQPNEKLF,.,TRBV7-8,TRBJ1-4
AISDVGHSSGNTIY,.,TRBV10-3,TRBJ1-3
ASSQERTYEQY,.,TRBV4-2,TRBJ2-7
ASSWYTEAF,.,TRBV28,TRBJ1-1
ASSLSGLYTGELF,.,TRBV7-2,TRBJ2-2
ASSLGTDYGYT,.,TRBV7-9,TRBJ1-2
ATSTGQGEQF,TRBD1,TRBV18,TRBJ2-1
ASRPTGRETQY,.,TRBV25-1,TRBJ2-5
ASSLGTGSNQPQH,TRBD1,TRBV5-1,TRBJ1-5
ASSIVHRVTNTEAF,.,TRBV19,TRBJ1-1
ASSFWNEQAF,.,TRBV5-1,TRBJ1-1
ASRAGRVANEKLF,.,TRBV28,TRBJ1-4